The 7 T cell receptor beta chains in this list originate from one sample, sequenced in a study of shared clonotypes between healthy human individuals. The protocol was immunoSEQ multiplex PCR, while the TCRdb copy is restricted to in-frame clones and leaves out a portion. Counted here are 2 million to 2.5 million clones, 90% to 95% occurring once; the ten biggest clones make up 0.39%. Material for sequencing was naive CD4+ T cells from PBMCs. Subset noted: CD45RA+ positively selected. These receptors all come from a young man in good health. Some clones in this sample may be carry-over from other donors' samples.

As concerns this clone: Within the sample, other DNA sequences also encode this same CDR3. The chain carries TRBV6-1 and TRBJ2-7, with D hard to call. The germline V and J ends were trimmed by 0 bases and 2 bases, with 5 bases remaining between them. CDR3 length: 13 amino acids. Per the germline V gene, CDR1 is MNHNS and CDR2 is SASEGT. CDR3 coding DNA: TGTGCCAGCAGTGAAGCGCCAGCCTACGAGCAGTACTTC. Translating it yields CASSEAPAYEQYF.

This chain uses TRBV9 with TRBJ2-5; D unclear. The CDR3 has 13 amino acids. V was trimmed by 3 bases and J by 5 bases, leaving 11 bases between them. Germline values: CDR1 SGDLS, CDR2 YYNGEE. CDR3 sequence: CASSESGWETQYF. The CDR3 DNA follows: TGTGCCAGCAGCGAGTCGGGCTGGGAGACCCAGTACTTC.

Note on this clone: The sample holds other DNA sequences that translate to the same CDR3. This chain uses TRBV2 with TRBJ2-7, with D tentatively TRBD1 or TRBD2 (5 bases each). The CDR3 totals 12 residues. CDR1 and CDR2 from the germline V gene are SNHLY and FYNNEI. Trimming cost V 8 bases and J 1 base, with 9 bases left between them. CDR3 sequence: CASRDGSYEQYF. The CDR3 bases are TGTGCCAGCCGGGACGGATCCTACGAGCAGTACTTC.

The chain combines TRBV2 with TRBJ1-2; no clear D gene. V was pared by 8 bases and J by 3 bases, with 10 bases between. Germline assignment: CDR1 SNHLY and CDR2 FYNNEI. The CDR3 sequence is 12 residues long. The CDR3 nucleotides are TGTGCCAGCCGGATAGACGACTATGGCTACACCTTC. It specifies CASRIDDYGYTF.

This chain links TRBV7-2 with TRBJ1-1; D not resolved. V shed 3 bases and J shed 4 bases, with 15 bases lying between them. Germline V gives CDR1 SGHTA, CDR2 FQGNSA. The CDR3 is made up of 15 amino acids. The CDR3 bases are TGTGCCAGCAGCTTGAAGGACGGGGTGGCCACTGAAGCTTTCTTT. It specifies CASSLKDGVATEAFF.

This clone was counted a single time. The rearrangement joins TRBV7-9 to TRBJ2-1; D possibly corresponds to TRBD2 (5 bases). Trimming took 5 bases from V and 7 from J, leaving 21 bases between them. This CDR3 spans 16 amino acids. Germline CDR1 SEHNR, CDR2 FQNEAQ (reference sequence). CDR3 sequence reads: CASSPQARYRENEQFF. The CDR3 coding sequence is TGTGCCAGCAGCCCCCAGGCGCGTTATAGGGAGAATGAGCAGTTCTTC.

The rearrangement links TRBV28 to TRBJ2-2, with 9 bases fitting TRBD1. The CDR3 is made up of 14 amino acids. V dropped 3 bases and J dropped 7; count of bases not matched to a gene: 3. CDR1 and CDR2 (germline): MDHEN, SYDVKM. This chain's CDR3 is CASSLTGGFGELFF. The CDR3 DNA follows: TGTGCCAGCAGTTTGACAGGGGGTTTCGGGGAGCTGTTTTTT.